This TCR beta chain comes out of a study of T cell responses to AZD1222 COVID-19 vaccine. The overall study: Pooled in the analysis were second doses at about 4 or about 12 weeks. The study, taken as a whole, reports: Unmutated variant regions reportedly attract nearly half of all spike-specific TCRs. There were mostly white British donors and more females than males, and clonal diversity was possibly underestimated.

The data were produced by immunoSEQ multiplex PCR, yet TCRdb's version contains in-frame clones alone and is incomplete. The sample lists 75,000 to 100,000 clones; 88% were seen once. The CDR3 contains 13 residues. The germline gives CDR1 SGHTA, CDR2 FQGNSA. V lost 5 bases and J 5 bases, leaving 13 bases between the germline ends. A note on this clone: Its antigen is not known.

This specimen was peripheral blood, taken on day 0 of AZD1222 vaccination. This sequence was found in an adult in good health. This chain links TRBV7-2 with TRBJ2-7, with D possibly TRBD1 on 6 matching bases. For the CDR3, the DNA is TGTGCCAGCAGCCCGGGACAACCCCACGAGCAGTACTTC. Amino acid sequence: CASSPGQPHEQYF.